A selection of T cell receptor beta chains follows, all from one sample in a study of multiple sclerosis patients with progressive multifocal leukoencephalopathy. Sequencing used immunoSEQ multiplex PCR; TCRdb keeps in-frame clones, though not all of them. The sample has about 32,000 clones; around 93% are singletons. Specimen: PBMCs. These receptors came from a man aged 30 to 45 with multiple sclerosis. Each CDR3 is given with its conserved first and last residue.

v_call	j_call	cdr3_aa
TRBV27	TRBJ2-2	CASSFYSSTGELFF
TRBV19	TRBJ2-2	CASSMGLAGATGELFF
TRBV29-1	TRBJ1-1	CSVLSRGEGAEAFF
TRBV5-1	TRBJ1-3	CASSRGQLAGNTIYF
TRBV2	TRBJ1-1	CASSPQKVQFTEAFF
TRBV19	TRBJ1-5	CASSTQNNQPQHF
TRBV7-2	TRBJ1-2	CASSLDIGGGRGYTF
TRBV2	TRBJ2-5	CASKTGRGQETQYF
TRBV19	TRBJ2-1	CASSIVPSASYNEQFF
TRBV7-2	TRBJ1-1	CASSSRQMNTEAFF
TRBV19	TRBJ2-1	CASSIGARTAAEQFF
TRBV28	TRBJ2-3	CASRGEDTQYF
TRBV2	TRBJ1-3	CASSRELAASSGNTIYF
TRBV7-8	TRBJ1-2	CASSLGDPQGSYGYTF
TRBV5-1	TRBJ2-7	CASSWTAGTSYEQYF
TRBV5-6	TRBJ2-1	CASSPGTLAINEQFF
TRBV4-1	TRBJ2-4	CASSQVHSGSIAKNIQYF
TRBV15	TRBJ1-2	CATSSRTGRGYTF
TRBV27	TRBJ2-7	CASSLGDSGFYEQYF
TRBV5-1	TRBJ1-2	CASSLGGRVDGYTF
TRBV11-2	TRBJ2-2	CASSLIGLATGELFF
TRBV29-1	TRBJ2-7	CSVEAGQGAYEQYF
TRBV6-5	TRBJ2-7	CASSSLGRASSYEQYF
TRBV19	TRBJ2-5	CASSIDRAQETQYF
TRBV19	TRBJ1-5	CASTDWGADQPQHF